This T cell receptor beta chain was captured by sequencing in a study of T cell repertoires in cytomegalovirus infection. Study at large: Matching HLA type and CMV infection were both indicated by public TCR beta signatures. Regarding the study as a whole: Individuals carrying CMV plus the relevant HLA were identified by cumulative frequency of public TCR beta families. The response measured ex vivo was dominated by TCR beta clonotypes (HLA-C-restricted and CMV-specific).

This clonotype has only a few counts. Its antigen is undetermined. TCRdb reanalysed the reads using MiXCR and keeps one entry per CDR3 protein. Among under 800,000 distinct CDR3 sequences listed, approximately 24% were seen once. The TCR comes from a human donor in good health (CMV status not recorded). Some clones in this sample may be carry-over from other donors' samples. The material sequenced was CD8+ T cells from PBMCs.

The CDR3 protein is CASSSDTDSYEQYF. In DNA form, the CDR3 reads TGTGCCAGCAGCTCGGACACGGACTCCTACGAGCAGTACTTC. The V and J genes are TRBV5-6 and TRBJ2-7; D might be TRBD1 (5 bases). CDR3 length: 14 amino acids. CDR1 is SGHDT, CDR2 YYEEEE, per germline. V lost 3 bases, J lost 0 bases, and 10 bases lay in between. The whole variable domain, filled in from reference TRBV5-6 and TRBJ2-7, reads DAGVTQSPTHLIKTRGQQVTLRCSPKSGHDTVSWYQQALGQGPQFIFQYYEEEERQRGNFPDRFSGHQFPNYSSELNVNALLLGDSALYLCASSSDTDSYEQYFGPGTRLTVT.